This is a list of T cell receptor beta chains from one sample in a study of cytomegalovirus exposure and HLA in healthy donors. Profiled with immunoSEQ multiplex PCR; TCRdb holds only in-frame clones, not every one. This table has some 140,000 clones, about 74% appearing once. Sequencing was performed on PBMCs. These receptors originate from a woman between 55 and 75 years old in good health and CMV-seronegative. CDR3s include the opening cysteine and the closing phenylalanine or tryptophan. D genes are given only for firm matches. Clone size is shown for a subset of rows, as once, few, many or a class of expanded clone.

CDR3,DNA,D,size,V,length,J
CASSEVGSHGYTF,TGTGCCAGCAGTGAAGTCGGGAGTCATGGCTACACCTTC,NA,NA,TRBV6-1,13,TRBJ1-2
CASSFYGGSYEQYF,TGCGCCAGCAGCTTCTACGGGGGGTCCTACGAGCAGTACTTC,TRBD2,few,TRBV5-1,14,TRBJ2-7
CASSISYRRNQPQHF,TGTGCCAGTAGTATAAGTTACAGGCGCAATCAGCCCCAGCATTTT,NA,NA,TRBV19,15,TRBJ1-5
CASSFNYNEQFF,TGTGCCAGCAGCTTCAACTACAATGAGCAGTTCTTC,NA,NA,TRBV11-2,12,TRBJ2-1
CASSQTGYTEAFF,TGCGCCAGCAGCCAGACAGGGTACACTGAAGCTTTCTTT,TRBD1,NA,TRBV5-1,13,TRBJ1-1
CASRTGTGLSNEKLFF,TGCGCCAGCAGGACCGGGACAGGTCTCTCTAATGAAAAACTGTTTTTT,TRBD1,NA,TRBV10-2,16,TRBJ1-4
CAISGTSGEDTQYF,TGTGCCATTAGCGGGACTAGCGGGGAGGATACGCAGTATTTT,TRBD2,NA,TRBV10-3,14,TRBJ2-3
CASSPGQRETQYF,TGTGCCAGCTCACCCGGACAGAGGGAGACCCAGTACTTC,NA,NA,TRBV18,13,TRBJ2-5
CASSYDRAYEQYF,TGTGCCAGCAGCTACGACAGGGCCTACGAGCAGTACTTC,TRBD1,NA,TRBV7-2,13,TRBJ2-7
CASSPGESRETQYF,TGTGCCAGCTCACCAGGAGAGTCGAGGGAGACCCAGTACTTC,NA,NA,TRBV18,14,TRBJ2-5
CAGRLAGVHEQFF,TGTGCGGGCCGACTAGCGGGAGTCCATGAGCAGTTCTTC,TRBD2,NA,TRBV11-2,13,TRBJ2-1
CASSPRVAKNQPQHF,TGTGCCAGCAGCCCCCGGGTGGCTAAGAATCAGCCCCAGCATTTT,NA,NA,TRBV7-2,15,TRBJ1-5
CASSPRAGSYEQYF,TGTGCCAGCAGCCCGAGAGCGGGCTCCTACGAGCAGTACTTC,NA,NA,TRBV7-3,14,TRBJ2-7
CASSSRDRHSSTDTQYF,TGTGCCAGCAGCTCGAGGGACAGGCACTCTAGCACAGATACGCAGTATTTT,TRBD1,NA,TRBV11-3,17,TRBJ2-3
CASSDNPVSNQPQHF,TGTGCCAGTAGTGACAATCCCGTTAGCAATCAGCCCCAGCATTTT,NA,NA,TRBV19,15,TRBJ1-5
CASSPSTGSYEQYF,TGTGCCAGCAGCCCGTCGACAGGCTCCTACGAGCAGTACTTC,NA,NA,TRBV7-9,14,TRBJ2-7
CASSLSGRAGNEQFF,TGTGCCAGCAGTTTGAGCGGGAGGGCCGGGAATGAGCAGTTCTTC,TRBD2,NA,TRBV28,15,TRBJ2-1
CASSLGLAGRSEQYF,TGCGCCAGCAGCTTGGGACTAGCGGGGAGGTCCGAGCAGTACTTC,TRBD2,NA,TRBV5-1,15,TRBJ2-7
CASSLTGEVNTEAFF,TGTGCCAGCTCACTTACAGGGGAAGTGAACACTGAAGCTTTCTTT,TRBD1,NA,TRBV18,15,TRBJ1-1
CASRGTGAYNEQFF,TGTGCCAGCAGAGGGACAGGGGCCTACAATGAGCAGTTCTTC,TRBD1,NA,TRBV14,14,TRBJ2-1
CASSSSRESYGYTF,TGTGCCAGCAGTTCGTCTAGGGAGAGTTATGGCTACACCTTC,NA,once,TRBV27,14,TRBJ1-2
CASSRGRLGEKLFF,TGTGCCAGCTCTAGGGGGCGCTTAGGTGAAAAACTGTTTTTT,TRBD1,NA,TRBV6-1,14,TRBJ1-4
CASNPVAEYQETQYF,TGTGCCAGCAATCCGGTGGCGGAGTACCAAGAGACCCAGTACTTC,NA,NA,TRBV28,15,TRBJ2-5
CASSQVHTSGQGNSYEQYF,TGCGCCAGCAGCCAAGTCCATACTTCGGGACAGGGGAACTCCTACGAGCAGTACTTC,TRBD1,NA,TRBV4-1,19,TRBJ2-7
CASSQGTGGDTQYF,TGCGCCAGCAGCCAGGGGACAGGGGGAGATACGCAGTATTTT,TRBD1,NA,TRBV4-1,14,TRBJ2-3
CASSLEAIISGNTIYF,TGCGCCAGCAGCTTGGAAGCCATAATCTCTGGAAACACCATATATTTT,NA,NA,TRBV5-1,16,TRBJ1-3
CASSISGGAKTQYF,TGTGCCAGTAGTATCTCAGGGGGCGCGAAGACCCAGTACTTC,TRBD1,NA,TRBV19,14,TRBJ2-5
CASRLGQANYGYTF,TGTGCCAGCAGACTGGGACAGGCGAACTATGGCTACACCTTC,TRBD1,NA,TRBV6-4,14,TRBJ1-2
CASSLGQLQETQYF,TGCGCCAGCAGCTTGGGACAGCTACAAGAGACCCAGTACTTC,NA,NA,TRBV5-1,14,TRBJ2-5